These 31 T cell receptor beta chains share one sample of origin, sequenced in a study of shared clonotypes between healthy human individuals. Assay: immunoSEQ multiplex PCR; the TCRdb copy retains only in-frame clones and omits some. The sample has about 2,100,000 clones, about 93% seen once; the top ten hold about 1.8%. CD45RO negativity and positive selection for CCR7 defined naive CD8 cells, a population that excluded terminally differentiated effector memory CD45RA+ cells. The sequenced sample was naive CD8+ T cells from PBMCs. The receptors derive from a man aged 18 to 29 in good health. Some clones in this sample may be carry-over from other donors' samples.

The CDR3 DNA follows: TGTGCCAGCAGTGAAGAGGGACTACTGTCCTGGGGCTATGGCTACACCTTC. It is translated as CASSEEGLLSWGYGYTF. The chain has TRBV6-1 and TRBJ1-2; TRBD1 is a possible D gene (5 bases). This CDR3 comprises 17 residues. The germline CDR1 and CDR2 sequences are MNHNS and SASEGT. V lost 1 base to trimming and J lost 4 bases, with 19 bases between them.

The chain uses TRBV5-1 and TRBJ2-1; 9 bases are shared with TRBD1. The V gene end was trimmed by 3 bases and the J gene end by 7 bases; junction bases not matched to a gene: 11. This CDR3 comprises 16 residues. Germline assignment: CDR1 SGHRS and CDR2 YFSETQ. This CDR3 is CASSSPGTGFWNEQFF. The CDR3 coding sequence is TGCGCCAGCAGCTCCCCCGGGACAGGGTTTTGGAATGAGCAGTTCTTC. The full variable domain, in which reference TRBV5-1 and TRBJ2-1 provide the parts outside the CDR3, is KAGVTQTPRYLIKTRGQQVTLSCSPISGHRSVSWYQQTPGQGLQFLFEYFSETQRNKGNFPGRFSGRQFSNSRSEMNVSTLELGDSALYLCASSSPGTGFWNEQFFGPGTRLTVL.

The chain uses TRBV7-9 and TRBJ2-3, with no clear D. V lost 1 base to trimming and J lost 4 bases, with 12 bases between them. This CDR3 spans 15 amino acids. Germline lookup yields CDR1 SEHNR and CDR2 FQNEAQ (reference sequence). DNA for the CDR3: TGTGCCAGCAGCTTAGTAGCTGTGCTAGCAGATACGCAGTATTTT. Amino acid sequence: CASSLVAVLADTQYF. Drawing the rest from reference TRBV7-9 and TRBJ2-3, the complete variable domain is DTGVSQNPRHKITKRGQNVTFRCDPISEHNRLYWYRQTLGQGPEFLTYFQNEAQLEKSRLLSDRFSAERPKGSFSTLEIQRTEQGDSAMYLCASSLVAVLADTQYFGPGTRLTVL.

The rearrangement links TRBV27 to TRBJ2-2, with no clear D. The CDR3 contains 14 residues. Trimming shortened V by 7 bases and J by 4 bases, and 13 bases separated the two germline ends. Germline V gives CDR1 MNHEY, CDR2 SMNVEV (reference sequence). The CDR3 DNA reads TGTGCCAGCACTAAGTATTTGGGCACCGGGGAGCTGTTTTTT. It yields the protein CASTKYLGTGELFF.

The J gene is TRBJ1-2, the V gene TRBV7-9, with D perhaps matching TRBD1 (6 bases). Between the trimmed V and J ends, which lost 0 bases and 5 bases, there was a span of 25 bases. CDR3 size: 19 residues. From germline, CDR1 is SEHNR and CDR2 FQNEAQ (reference sequence). The CDR3 loop reads CASSLARGRGAPWVYGYTF. CDR3 sequence (DNA): TGTGCCAGCAGCTTAGCGCGTGGCAGGGGAGCGCCTTGGGTGTATGGCTACACCTTC.

The chain combines TRBV6-5 with TRBJ2-7, with 8 bases that match TRBD1. Germline V gene data show CDR1 as MNHEY and CDR2 as SVGAGI. Trimming removed 2 bases from V and 0 bases from J; junction bases left unmatched: 0. This CDR3 contains 14 residues. In DNA form, the CDR3 reads TGTGCCAGCAGTTACGACAGGGGCTCCTACGAGCAGTACTTC. Encoded protein: CASSYDRGSYEQYF.

The rearrangement joins TRBV14 to TRBJ1-3; no reliable D call. V was cut by 1 base and J by 1 base, with 11 bases left in between. Germline V CDR1 and CDR2: SGHDN, FVKESK. CDR3 length: 16 residues. The CDR3 coding sequence is TGTGCCAGCAGCCAAGGAGTGCGGAAATCTGGAAACACCATATATTTT. Translated: CASSQGVRKSGNTIYF.

This chain connects TRBV5-6 to TRBJ1-2, with a tentative D call TRBD1 (5 bases). The germline gives CDR1 SGHDT, CDR2 YYEEEE. Trimming pared 4 bases from V and 7 bases from J, leaving 14 bases between. This CDR3 comprises 13 residues. CDR3 sequence: CASSTGTVVGYTF. The CDR3 DNA is TGTGCCAGCAGCACCGGGACCGTGGTTGGCTACACCTTC.

In its sample, this clone was seen once. This chain connects TRBV28 to TRBJ2-7, with a possible D match to TRBD1 (5 bases). Trimming pared 6 bases from V and 1 base from J, leaving 10 bases between. CDR3 length: 13 residues. From germline, CDR1 is MDHEN and CDR2 SYDVKM. The CDR3 reads CASRATASYEQYF. The CDR3 DNA reads as TGTGCCAGCAGGGCGACAGCTTCCTACGAGCAGTACTTC.

V is TRBV27 and J is TRBJ2-7; 9 bases fit TRBD1. Germline trimming cut 5 bases from V and 5 bases from J; bases unmatched to any gene: 13. The CDR3 is 16 residues long. Per germline, CDR1 MNHEY and CDR2 SMNVEV (reference sequence). DNA for the CDR3: TGTGCCAGCAGTCCCGAACCCTCGGGACAGGGCCACGAGCAGTACTTC. It encodes CASSPEPSGQGHEQYF.

This clone was detected once. The sample holds other DNA sequences that translate to the same CDR3. This chain uses TRBV7-9 with TRBJ1-1; the D gene is possibly TRBD1 (6 bases). This CDR3 is 14 amino acids long. Trimming cost V 3 bases and J 2 bases, with 10 bases left between them. Germline CDR1 SEHNR, CDR2 FQNEAQ (reference sequence). The CDR3 loop reads CASSLQGINTEAFF. The DNA of the CDR3 is TGTGCCAGCAGCTTGCAGGGGATTAACACTGAAGCTTTCTTT.

V gene TRBV10-3 combines with J gene TRBJ2-2; TRBD1 matches 10 bases. Germline trimming cut 4 bases from V and 6 bases from J; bases unmatched to any gene: 5. This CDR3 region has 15 residues. Germline assignment: CDR1 ENHRY and CDR2 SYGVKD. CDR3 sequence (DNA): TGTGCCATCAGTGGACAGGGGGCGCCCCCCGGGGAGCTGTTTTTT. It is translated as CAISGQGAPPGELFF.

The chain is built from TRBV27 and TRBJ2-7; TRBD2 matches 7 bases. Trimming took 2 bases from V and 6 from J; bases not matched to a gene: 7. The CDR3 has 14 residues. Germline CDR1 is MNHEY and CDR2 is SMNVEV (reference sequence). CDR3 sequence: CASSLGLVASEQYF. DNA for the CDR3: TGTGCCAGCAGTTTAGGACTAGTAGCTAGCGAGCAGTACTTC.

The chain links TRBV4-3 to TRBJ2-7; maybe TRBD2 (6 bases). Trimming pared 4 bases from V and 1 base from J, leaving 14 bases between. CDR3 length: 15 residues. CDR1 and CDR2 from the germline V gene are LGHNA and YSLEER. The CDR3 loop reads CASSRTTSTSYEQYF. In DNA, the CDR3 is TGCGCCAGCAGCCGAACGACTAGTACATCCTACGAGCAGTACTTC.

The chain employs TRBV7-6 and TRBJ2-2, with D tentatively TRBD2 (6 bases). The CDR3 is 17 amino acids. The germline gives CDR1 SGHVS, CDR2 FNYEAQ. Trimming took 2 bases from V and 0 from J, leaving 13 bases between them. CDR3 protein: CASSLNSGPANTGELFF. The CDR3 region has the DNA TGTGCCAGCAGCTTAAACAGCGGGCCAGCGAACACCGGGGAGCTGTTTTTT. Using reference TRBV7-6 and TRBJ2-2 for the parts outside the CDR3, the full variable domain is GAGVSQSPRYKVTKRGQDVALRCDPISGHVSLYWYRQALGQGPEFLTYFNYEAQQDKSGLPNDRFSAERPEGSISTLTIQRTEQRDSAMYRCASSLNSGPANTGELFFGEGSRLTVL.

V usage is TRBV4-1 and J usage is TRBJ1-5, with D tentatively TRBD1 (6 bases). This CDR3 comprises 16 residues. Germline CDR1 reads MGHRA; CDR2 reads YSYEKL. Trimming stripped 1 base from V and 4 bases from J, with 14 bases between. The CDR3 DNA sequence: TGCGCCAGCAGCCAAGCCCCCGGGACACCAAATCAGCCCCAGCATTTT. It codes for CASSQAPGTPNQPQHF.

About this clone itself: The sample has other DNA sequences that encode this CDR3 too. The chain has TRBV4-3 and TRBJ2-7; 10 bases match TRBD1. The ends lost 4 bases at V and 4 bases at J; junction bases unmatched: 4. There are 14 residues in the CDR3. The germline gives CDR1 LGHNA, CDR2 YSLEER. CDR3 residues: CASSPGTGDYEQYF. CDR3 bases: TGCGCCAGCAGCCCAGGGACAGGGGATTACGAGCAGTACTTC.

With regard to this clone: The same CDR3 also results from other DNA sequences found in this sample. The chain couples TRBV15 to TRBJ2-7; the match to TRBD2 covers 15 bases. The junction had 3 bases not matched to a gene; V was cut back by 5 bases and J by 4 bases. The CDR3 runs to 15 residues. The germline CDR1 and CDR2 sequences are LNHNV and YYDKDF (reference sequence). CDR3 residues: CATSGGLAGGYEQYF. CDR3 in DNA: TGTGCCACCAGCGGAGGACTAGCGGGAGGGTACGAGCAGTACTTC.

The V gene is TRBV28, the J gene TRBJ2-2; D gene uncertain. From germline, CDR1 is MDHEN and CDR2 SYDVKM. This CDR3 contains 13 residues. V lost 7 bases to trimming and J lost 1 base, with 7 bases between them. CDR3 sequence (DNA): TGTGCCAGCAACTTTCGGAACACCGGGGAGCTGTTTTTT. Translated, it gives CASNFRNTGELFF.

The chain combines TRBV2 with TRBJ2-1, with TRBD2 matching 10 bases. With 9 bases clipped from V and 4 bases from J, the junction kept 9 bases outside the gene matches. Germline-derived CDR1 and CDR2 are SNHLY and FYNNEI. CDR3 length equals 15 residues. The DNA of the CDR3 is TGTGCCAGTCTACGGGCTAGCGGGAGATACAATGAGCAGTTCTTC. It translates to CASLRASGRYNEQFF.

This clone turned up a few times. This chain joins TRBV27 and TRBJ1-1; D is ambiguous. Germline V gene lookup returns CDR1 MNHEY and CDR2 SMNVEV (reference sequence). The CDR3 spans 14 residues. With 6 bases removed from V and 0 bases from J, the gap between germline ends came to 11 bases. CDR3 protein: CASRAGGMNTEAFF. As DNA, the CDR3 is TGTGCCAGCAGGGCAGGAGGGATGAACACTGAAGCTTTCTTT.

This clone has a single count. The chain carries TRBV11-2 and TRBJ1-2; 10 positions agree with TRBD1. Germline CDR1 SGHAT, CDR2 FQNNGV. The CDR3 extends over 14 amino acids. With V trimmed by 5 bases and J by 4 bases, 4 bases remained unmatched. Here the CDR3 reads CASSPTGGFYGYTF. The CDR3 coding sequence is TGTGCCAGCAGCCCGACAGGGGGCTTCTATGGCTACACCTTC.

V usage is TRBV30 and J usage is TRBJ1-5, with D tentatively TRBD1 (5 bases). V lost 1 base and J 0 bases, leaving 16 bases between the germline ends. This CDR3 has 17 residues. CDR1 and CDR2 (germline): GTSNPN, SVGIG (reference sequence). The CDR3 region is CAWSEIGGAYSNQPQHF. In DNA form, the CDR3 reads TGTGCCTGGAGTGAAATAGGAGGGGCATATAGCAATCAGCCCCAGCATTTT.

The rearrangement joins TRBV27 to TRBJ2-1, with unresolved D. This CDR3 region has 13 residues. Deletions cut 3 bases from V and 8 bases from J, with 11 bases between. Germline V gives CDR1 MNHEY, CDR2 SMNVEV (reference sequence). The CDR3 protein is CASSFQQAYEQFF. CDR3 coding DNA: TGTGCCAGCAGTTTCCAACAAGCTTATGAGCAGTTCTTC.

V and J are TRBV10-3 and TRBJ1-2; TRBD1 aligns across 7 bases. Germline V lookup: CDR1 ENHRY, CDR2 SYGVKD. The CDR3 loop spans 13 amino acids. With V trimmed by 0 bases and J by 8 bases, 3 bases remained unmatched. The CDR3, as DNA: TGTGCCATCAGTGAGTCGGACAGGCCAGGCTACACCTTC. It yields the protein CAISESDRPGYTF.

This sequence joins TRBV2 and TRBJ1-5; 10 nucleotides agree with TRBD1. The CDR3 length is 15 residues. Germline trimming cut 5 bases from V and 4 bases from J; bases unmatched to any gene: 5. CDR1 is SNHLY, CDR2 FYNNEI, per germline. The CDR3 protein is CASSPDRGANQPQHF. The DNA of the CDR3 is TGTGCCAGCAGTCCGGACAGGGGGGCTAATCAGCCCCAGCATTTT.

V usage is TRBV27 and J usage is TRBJ2-1; D is possibly TRBD1 (5 bases). This CDR3 contains 14 residues. CDR1 is MNHEY and CDR2 is SMNVEV in the germline V gene (reference sequence). Trimming stripped 5 bases from V and 7 bases from J, with 15 bases between. CDR3 sequence: CASSPNRQGNEQFF. The CDR3 region has the DNA TGTGCCAGCAGTCCCAACCGCCAGGGAAATGAGCAGTTCTTC.

The chain couples TRBV7-9 to TRBJ2-2; TRBD1 matches at 9 bases. CDR3 length: 16 residues. Unmatched junction bases numbered 5, after V lost 5 bases and J lost 1 base. Germline values: CDR1 SEHNR, CDR2 FQNEAQ (reference sequence). This CDR3 is CASSARDRVNTGELFF. The CDR3 DNA reads as TGTGCCAGCAGCGCGCGGGACAGGGTGAACACCGGGGAGCTGTTTTTT.

The gene calls are TRBV7-9 and TRBJ2-1, with 7 bases matching TRBD1. The germline gives CDR1 SEHNR, CDR2 FQNEAQ (reference sequence). This CDR3 is built from 14 residues. J was trimmed by 4 bases and V by 8 bases; bases with no gene match: 8. CDR3 sequence (DNA): TGTGCCAGCGTAACCGGGACAGCTTACAATGAGCAGTTCTTC. Protein product: CASVTGTAYNEQFF.

As regards this clone: In the same sample, other DNA sequences code for this CDR3. This chain joins TRBV7-9 and TRBJ2-2; no firm D call. Germline assignment: CDR1 SEHNR and CDR2 FQNEAQ (reference sequence). V was cut by 1 base and J by 8 bases, with 8 bases left in between. The CDR3 extends over 13 amino acids. CDR3 sequence: CASSLGSSGELFF. The DNA of the CDR3 is TGTGCCAGCAGCTTAGGGTCCTCAGGGGAGCTGTTTTTT.

The chain employs TRBV5-4 and TRBJ2-7; 9 nucleotides match TRBD2. The CDR3 contains 16 residues. The V gene end was trimmed by 0 bases and the J gene end by 4 bases; junction bases not matched to a gene: 8. Germline CDR1 reads SGHNT; CDR2 reads YYREEE (reference sequence). The CDR3 coding sequence is TGTGCCAGCAGCTTGGTGACTGCGGGAGGGGTTTACGAGCAGTACTTC. Translated, it gives CASSLVTAGGVYEQYF.